These 30 T cell receptor beta chains came from one sample sequenced in a study of T-cell reconstitution after alpha-beta-depleted transplantation in children. The TCRbeta library was prepared with unique molecular identifiers. Each CDR3 protein gets one entry after TCRdb re-called the PCR reads with MiXCR. The sample shows approximately 630,000 distinct CDR3 sequences, roughly 14% of them seen only once. This specimen was PBMCs, taken before TCRalphabeta/CD19-depleted stem cell transplant. These receptors were collected from a girl aged 2 to 10 with congenital amegakaryocytic thrombocytopenia, due to receive a stem cell transplant.

About this clonotype: The junction does not match germline at one end; this may be a read error. This chain links TRBV5-1 with TRBJ2-4; D tentatively fits TRBD1 or TRBD2 (5 bases each). This CDR3 is built from 13 residues. The germline V gene encodes CDR1 SGHRS and CDR2 YFSETQ. CDR3: CARSFDSGQIQYF. The CDR3 nucleotides are TGCGCCAGGAGCTTCGACAGCGGACAAATTCAGTACTTC.

A remark on this clonotype: One junction end does not reproduce the germline sequence, and a read error may be involved. V and J are TRBV2 and TRBJ2-7; TRBD1 matches at 8 bases. CDR1 SNHLY and CDR2 FYNNEI come from the germline V gene. CDR3 length equals 14 residues. CDR3 residues: CASSDAGGSNEQYF. The CDR3 nucleotides are TGTGCCAGCAGTGACGCAGGGGGCTCCAACGAGCAGTACTTC.

The sample holds a few counts of this clonotype. V usage is TRBV7-2 and J usage is TRBJ2-1; no reliable D call. This CDR3 contains 13 residues. V shed 6 bases and J shed 7 bases, with 13 bases lying between them. The germline CDR1 and CDR2 sequences are SGHTA and FQGNSA. CDR3 protein: CASRVSATNEQFF. The CDR3, as DNA: TGTGCCAGCAGAGTCAGCGCAACGAATGAGCAGTTCTTC.

The sample holds a few counts of this clonotype. V is TRBV5-1 and J is TRBJ2-1; D may be TRBD1 (7 bases). Deletions cut 4 bases from V and 10 bases from J, with 18 bases between. CDR1 is SGHRS and CDR2 is YFSETQ in the germline V gene. The CDR3 extends over 14 amino acids. CDR3 nucleotide sequence: TGCGCCAGCAGCCCGAATAACCCAGGGGGGGAGCAGTTCTTC. This codes for CASSPNNPGGEQFF.

This clonotype has ten or more counts. The limits of the CDR3 on the DNA are not certain, so only TCRdb's listed CDR3 is given. The V and J genes are TRBV7-2 and TRBJ2-1; the table's TRBD2 call for D was not verified on the DNA. The CDR3 is made up of 12 amino acids, end residues included. Looked up from germline, CDR1 is SGHTA and CDR2 is FQGNSA. CDR3 loop: CASSFVGTGSFF.

The chain carries TRBV9 and TRBJ2-1; TRBD1 is a possible D gene (6 bases). The CDR3 totals 16 residues. Germline V gene data show CDR1 as SGDLS and CDR2 as YYNGEE. Trimming removed 4 bases from V and 0 bases from J, with 14 bases in between. The CDR3 reads CASSPGWGLSYNEQFF. The CDR3, as DNA: TGTGCCAGCAGCCCAGGATGGGGGCTCTCCTACAATGAGCAGTTCTTC.

This clonotype was observed many times. V usage is TRBV29-1 and J usage is TRBJ2-3; 7 bases are shared with TRBD1. The junction had 6 bases not matched to a gene; V was cut back by 1 base and J by 2 bases. CDR1 and CDR2 (germline): SQVTM, ANQGSEA. The CDR3 sequence is 15 residues long. DNA for the CDR3: TGCAGCGTTGAAGGACAGGGTCCAGTCACAGATACGCAGTATTTT. Translating gives CSVEGQGPVTDTQYF.

The V gene is TRBV4-2, the J gene TRBJ2-1; 13 bases are shared with TRBD2. In germline, CDR1 is LGHNA, CDR2 YNFKEQ. The V segment lost 4 bases and the J segment 7 bases; nucleotides outside the gene matches: 13. This CDR3 has 18 residues. The CDR3 sequence is CASSPDILAGGPLNEQFF. CDR3 coding DNA: TGTGCCAGCAGCCCGGACATACTAGCGGGAGGGCCTTTAAATGAGCAGTTCTTC.

This clonotype was seen ten or more times. The gene calls are TRBV7-2 and TRBJ2-7; D is uncertain. Germline V lookup: CDR1 SGHTA, CDR2 FQGNSA. V shed 2 bases and J shed 5 bases, with 10 bases lying between them. This CDR3 spans 13 amino acids. CDR3 amino acids: CASSLRGINEQYF. The CDR3 DNA sequence: TGTGCCAGCAGCTTACGCGGTATCAACGAGCAGTACTTC.

This clonotype was counted at least ten times. V gene TRBV5-1 combines with J gene TRBJ2-1; D is unresolved. Germline values: CDR1 SGHRS, CDR2 YFSETQ. V was shortened by 0 bases and J by 5 bases, with 15 bases between the two germline ends. This CDR3 contains 16 residues. CDR3 sequence: CASSLAPAIGDNEQFF. In DNA, the CDR3 is TGCGCCAGCAGCTTGGCGCCGGCTATTGGAGACAATGAGCAGTTCTTC.

This rearrangement joins TRBV3-1 to TRBJ2-1; D ambiguous. The CDR3 sequence is 16 residues long. V lost 0 bases, J lost 6 bases, and 15 bases lay in between. Germline V gives CDR1 LGHDT, CDR2 YNNKEL (reference sequence). The CDR3 protein is CASSQDPAPQTNEQFF. The CDR3 nucleotides are TGTGCCAGCAGCCAAGACCCGGCCCCCCAGACCAATGAGCAGTTCTTC.

The chain links TRBV5-1 to TRBJ1-2; unclear D gene. The CDR3 extends over 15 amino acids. The V gene's germline CDR1 is SGHRS and CDR2 YFSETQ. V lost 0 bases and J 4 bases, leaving 13 bases between the germline ends. CDR3 nucleotide sequence: TGCGCCAGCAGCTTGGGCCCAGACGTCAGCTATGGCTACACCTTC. Translating gives CASSLGPDVSYGYTF.

This clonotype came up many times. The CDR3 DNA is TGCAGTGTTGGGTCAGGTTTCTCCTACGAGCAGTACTTC. Its protein product is CSVGSGFSYEQYF. The chain uses TRBV20-1 and TRBJ2-7; D gene ambiguous. Germline CDR1 is DFQATT and CDR2 is SNEGSKA (reference sequence). V was trimmed by 7 bases and J by 0 bases, leaving 13 bases between them. The CDR3 runs to 13 residues.

This clonotype was seen repeatedly, ten times or more. The V and J genes are TRBV5-1 and TRBJ2-7, with 7 bases lining up with TRBD2. Unmatched junction bases numbered 5, after V lost 0 bases and J lost 8 bases. The CDR3 loop spans 13 amino acids. Germline V gene data show CDR1 as SGHRS and CDR2 as YFSETQ. The CDR3 sequence is CASSLGDYRQQYF. As DNA, the CDR3 is TGCGCCAGCAGCTTGGGGGACTATAGACAGCAGTACTTC.

This clonotype was recorded many times. The V and J genes are TRBV28 and TRBJ2-4; D is uncertain. V lost 6 bases to trimming and J lost 0 bases, with 9 bases between them. CDR1 is MDHEN, CDR2 SYDVKM, per germline. The CDR3 totals 14 residues. CDR3 DNA: TGTGCCAGCAGGGGCAGCTTAGCCAAAAACATTCAGTACTTC. It encodes CASRGSLAKNIQYF.

The V call is TRBV14, the J call TRBJ2-1; 7 bases fit TRBD2. The V gene end was trimmed by 0 bases and the J gene end by 5 bases; junction bases not matched to a gene: 4. The CDR3 has 15 residues. Germline V gives CDR1 SGHDN, CDR2 FVKESK. The CDR3 loop reads CASSQDGLVNNEQFF. DNA of the CDR3: TGTGCCAGCAGCCAAGATGGACTAGTCAACAATGAGCAGTTCTTC.

Concerning this clonotype itself: A much more abundant neighbour one base away suggests this may be a read error. The rearrangement uses TRBV5-1 and TRBJ2-5; TRBD1 matches at 12 bases. This CDR3 contains 15 residues. Germline V gene sequence: CDR1 SGHRS, CDR2 YFSETQ. The CDR3 sequence: CASSPLGQGAQTQSF. The CDR3 coding sequence is TGCGCCAGCAGCCCGCTGGGACAGGGGGCGCAGACCCAGTCCTTC.

This clonotype was detected a few times. The V call is TRBV12-3 or TRBV12-4, the J call TRBJ2-5; 9 nucleotides match TRBD1. V was clipped by 6 bases and J by 3 bases; unmatched bases: 14. The CDR3 runs to 17 residues. The CDR3 DNA reads as TGTGCCAGCAGACGCCCCTACAGGGGGCGCCTTGAAGAGACCCAGTACTTC. As protein: CASRRPYRGRLEETQYF.

Only a few counts were recorded for this clonotype. The V and J genes are TRBV24-1 and TRBJ2-2, with D possibly being TRBD1 or TRBD2 (5 bases each). V was shortened by 4 bases and J by 4 bases, with 12 bases between the two germline ends. This CDR3 has 15 residues. Germline assignment: CDR1 KGHDR and CDR2 SFDVKD. CDR3 region: CATSDLGPPTGELFF. The CDR3 DNA sequence: TGTGCCACCAGTGACCTGGGACCCCCCACCGGGGAGCTGTTTTTT.

This clonotype showed up many times. This rearrangement joins TRBV29-1 to TRBJ2-3; TRBD2 aligns across 10 bases. The germline gives CDR1 SQVTM, CDR2 ANQGSEA. V lost 0 bases, J lost 4 bases, and 4 bases stayed unmatched. The CDR3 loop spans 15 amino acids. CDR3 sequence reads: CSVEEVAGGSDTQYF. CDR3 DNA sequence: TGCAGCGTTGAAGAGGTAGCGGGAGGCTCAGATACGCAGTATTTT.

Many counts were recorded for this clonotype. This rearrangement joins TRBV4-1 to TRBJ2-3, with a weak D call TRBD1 (5 bases). Looked up from germline, CDR1 is MGHRA and CDR2 is YSYEKL. The V gene lost 4 bases and the J gene lost 2 bases, with 19 bases spanning the gap. CDR3 size: 17 residues. The CDR3 DNA is TGCGCCAGCAGCCCATCGACAGTCGTGTTAGTCACAGATACGCAGTATTTT. Protein product: CASSPSTVVLVTDTQYF.

This sequence joins TRBV5-1 and TRBJ2-1; 8 nucleotides agree with TRBD2. CDR3 length equals 16 residues. V lost 4 bases, J lost 0 bases, and 6 bases stayed unmatched. The germline V gene has CDR1 SGHRS and CDR2 YFSETQ. The CDR3 loop reads CASSARLASSYNEQFF. CDR3 nucleotide sequence: TGCGCCAGCAGCGCTAGACTAGCGAGCTCCTACAATGAGCAGTTCTTC.

This clonotype was found many times. This chain uses TRBV5-1 with TRBJ1-2; TRBD1 might be the D (6 bases). V lost 4 bases and J 8 bases, leaving 18 bases between the germline ends. CDR1 is SGHRS and CDR2 is YFSETQ in the germline V gene. The CDR3 is 14 amino acids. CDR3 protein: CASSQDSNLGGYTF. As DNA, the CDR3 is TGCGCCAGCAGCCAGGACAGCAACCTCGGGGGCTACACCTTC.

This clonotype came up many times. The genes are TRBV20-1 and TRBJ1-1; possibly TRBD1 for D (5 bases). Trimming pared 6 bases from V and 3 bases from J, leaving 17 bases between. The CDR3 has 14 residues. Germline CDR1 is DFQATT and CDR2 is SNEGSKA (reference sequence). CDR3 residues: CSAPLGGMDTEAFF. DNA of the CDR3: TGCAGTGCCCCGTTGGGGGGGATGGACACTGAAGCTTTCTTT.

This clonotype was seen ten or more times. V usage is TRBV6-6 and J usage is TRBJ2-1; D may be TRBD2 (6 bases). The V end was cut by 8 bases, the J end by 4 bases, with 12 bases between. This CDR3 is 13 amino acids long. CDR1 MNHNY and CDR2 SVGAGI come from the germline V gene (reference sequence). CDR3 sequence: CASRIADYNEQFF. In DNA, the CDR3 is TGTGCCAGCCGGATAGCGGATTACAATGAGCAGTTCTTC.

Here the CDR3 reads CASSSGVNSGTQYF. The DNA for the CDR3 is TGTGCCAGCAGCTCAGGGGTGAACTCCGGGACCCAGTACTTC. V usage is TRBV7-2 and J usage is TRBJ2-5, with a tentative D call TRBD1 (6 bases). V was trimmed by 4 bases and J by 7 bases, leaving 16 bases between them. The germline V gene has CDR1 SGHTA and CDR2 FQGNSA. The CDR3 is 14 amino acids. The whole variable domain, filled in from reference TRBV7-2 and TRBJ2-5, reads GAGVSQSPSNKVTEKGKDVELRCDPISGHTALYWYRQSLGQGLEFLIYFQGNSAPDKSGLPSDRFSAERTGGSVSTLTIQRTQQEDSAVYLCASSSGVNSGTQYFGPGTRLLVL.

This clonotype was counted a few times. The V and J genes are TRBV19 and TRBJ1-1, with TRBD1 matching 7 bases. The CDR3 length is 13 residues. Germline V gene sequence: CDR1 LNHDA, CDR2 SQIVND (reference sequence). With V trimmed by 8 bases and J by 1 base, 4 bases remained unmatched. The CDR3 region has the DNA TGTGCCAGTGGGGGACAGCCGAACACTGAAGCTTTCTTT. Translated: CASGGQPNTEAFF.

This clonotype was seen at least ten times. This chain connects TRBV18 to TRBJ2-5; either TRBD1 or TRBD2 may supply D (5 bases each). This CDR3 spans 13 amino acids. From germline, CDR1 is KGHSH and CDR2 LQKENI. Trimming removed 8 bases at V and 3 bases at J, with 13 bases between. The CDR3 coding sequence is TGTGCCAGCCAGGGACCAGTTAAAGAGACCCAGTACTTC. As protein: CASQGPVKETQYF.

The rearrangement uses TRBV27 and TRBJ2-3; TRBD2 agrees at 9 bases. CDR1 MNHEY and CDR2 SMNVEV come from the germline V gene (reference sequence). CDR3 length: 13 amino acids. J lost 6 bases, V lost 4 bases, and 2 bases had no gene match. The CDR3 DNA follows: TGTGCCAGCAGTTACGGGACTAGCGATACGCAGTATTTT. Translation gives CASSYGTSDTQYF.

The genes are TRBV20-1 and TRBJ2-3, with TRBD2 matching over 10 bases. This CDR3 comprises 16 residues. Trimming at V came to 0 bases and at J to 5 bases, leaving 8 bases not matched to a gene. Germline V gene sequence: CDR1 DFQATT, CDR2 SNEGSKA (reference sequence). CDR3 sequence reads: CSARDHSGRAIDTQYF. The DNA for the CDR3 is TGCAGTGCTAGAGATCACAGCGGGAGGGCCATAGATACGCAGTATTTT.